These 8 T cell receptor beta chains originate from one sample sequenced in a study of cytomegalovirus exposure and HLA in healthy donors. Profiling relied on immunoSEQ multiplex PCR, and the TCRdb table lists in-frame clones only, not all of them. This sample has about 250,000 clones, with roughly 87% found just once. The sequenced material came from PBMCs. These receptors all come from a man aged 18 to 30 in good health and CMV-seropositive.

The chain recombines TRBV9 with TRBJ1-4; perhaps TRBD1 as D (6 bases). Germline V gene sequence: CDR1 SGDLS, CDR2 YYNGEE. Trimming removed 3 bases at V and 6 bases at J, with 15 bases between. The CDR3 spans 15 residues. This CDR3 is CASSARPGQYEKLFF. CDR3 coding DNA: TGTGCCAGCAGCGCCAGACCTGGACAGTATGAAAAACTGTTTTTT.

A word on this clone: Different DNA sequences within this sample yield the same CDR3. This rearrangement joins TRBV11-2 to TRBJ1-1, with 7 bases lining up with TRBD1. With 1 base clipped from V and 4 bases from J, the junction kept 3 bases outside the gene matches. Germline V gene lookup returns CDR1 SGHAT and CDR2 FQNNGV. CDR3 size: 14 residues. CDR3 DNA sequence: TGTGCCAGCAGCTTAGCAGGGGGGGGCACTGAAGCTTTCTTT. Residues: CASSLAGGGTEAFF. The whole variable domain, filled in from reference TRBV11-2 and TRBJ1-1, reads EAGVAQSPRYKIIEKRQSVAFWCNPISGHATLYWYQQILGQGPKLLIQFQNNGVVDDSQLPKDRFSAERLKGVDSTLKIQPAKLEDSAVYLCASSLAGGGTEAFFGQGTRLTVV.

The V gene is TRBV27, the J gene TRBJ1-2; 9 bases agree with TRBD1. The CDR3 has 13 residues. Germline V gene sequence: CDR1 MNHEY, CDR2 SMNVEV (reference sequence). The J segment lost 5 bases and the V segment lost 6 bases, leaving 4 bases of the junction unmatched. CDR3 DNA: TGTGCCAGCAGCTTTGGACAGGGGTATGGCTACACCTTC. Its protein product is CASSFGQGYGYTF.

This clone was found a few times. V and J are TRBV2 and TRBJ2-7; D ambiguous. CDR1 and CDR2 from the germline V gene are SNHLY and FYNNEI. This CDR3 contains 8 residues. Trimming left V 8 bases short and J 7 bases short, with 3 bases between. The CDR3 DNA sequence: TGTGCCAGCGGAGAGCAGTACTTC. Its translation is CASGEQYF.

The genes are TRBV19 and TRBJ1-1, with 9 bases identical to TRBD1. Losses at the gene ends were 4 bases for V and 6 bases for J; bases not matched to a gene: 6. The CDR3 runs 14 residues. CDR1 and CDR2 from the germline V gene are LNHDA and SQIVND (reference sequence). The CDR3 is CASSTTGTGSEAFF. CDR3 DNA sequence: TGTGCCAGTAGTACTACCGGGACAGGGTCTGAAGCTTTCTTT.

This chain joins TRBV7-9 and TRBJ1-2, with a tentative D call TRBD1 (5 bases). This CDR3 has 15 residues. The V gene's germline CDR1 is SEHNR and CDR2 FQNEAQ (reference sequence). V was clipped by 8 bases and J by 2 bases, with 18 bases between them. The CDR3 sequence is CASGRHAGGNYGYTF. As DNA, the CDR3 is TGTGCCAGCGGACGACACGCCGGGGGAAACTATGGCTACACCTTC. Supplemented by reference TRBV7-9 and TRBJ1-2, the full variable domain reads DTGVSQNPRHKITKRGQNVTFRCDPISEHNRLYWYRQTLGQGPEFLTYFQNEAQLEKSRLLSDRFSAERPKGSFSTLEIQRTEQGDSAMYLCASGRHAGGNYGYTFGSGTRLTVV.

In this sample, this clone turned up once. Here the CDR3 reads CASSFRRAGGIEQFF. The DNA of the CDR3 is TGCGCCAGCAGCTTCCGCCGAGCGGGAGGTATTGAGCAGTTCTTC. This chain joins TRBV5-1 and TRBJ2-1; TRBD2 agrees at 9 bases. CDR1 and CDR2 (germline): SGHRS, YFSETQ. V dropped 2 bases and J dropped 9; count of bases not matched to a gene: 9. CDR3 length: 15 amino acids.

The chain recombines TRBV9 with TRBJ2-1; 10 bases map to TRBD2. The CDR3 has 19 residues. Germline V gene lookup returns CDR1 SGDLS and CDR2 YYNGEE. Losses at the gene ends were 3 bases for V and 5 bases for J; bases not matched to a gene: 17. CDR3 coding DNA: TGTGCCAGCAGCGGGAACCCAGCGGGAGGGCCGGGTGTTCACAATGAGCAGTTCTTC. Translation: CASSGNPAGGPGVHNEQFF. Using reference TRBV9 and TRBJ2-1 for the parts outside the CDR3, the full variable domain is DSGVTQTPKHLITATGQRVTLRCSPRSGDLSVYWYQQSLDQGLQFLIQYYNGEERAKGNILERFSAQQFPDLHSELNLSSLELGDSALYFCASSGNPAGGPGVHNEQFFGPGTRLTVL.